The rows below give T cell receptor beta chains drawn from one sample of a study of blood T cells in healthy people across ages. TCRdb redid the calling of the 5' RACE reads with MiXCR, one entry per CDR3 protein. Among nearly 800,000 distinct CDR3 sequences listed, roughly 25% were seen once. The same data also contributed to another study, on T cells of mothers and their children.

The sequencing sample was made of blood. These TCRs come from a boy aged 10-17 years in good health. The CDR3 runs from the conserved cysteine through the conserved F or W. D genes are given only for firm matches. Rows may omit the clone size; those that give it use once, few, many or a size class.

NA | TRBD2 | TRBJ2-7 | TRBV20-1 | TGCAGTGCTAGAGATCCCCCCGGGAGGGCCTCCTACGAGCAGTACTTC | CSARDPPGRASYEQYF
NA | NA | TRBJ2-4 | TRBV7-2 | TGTGCCAGCAGCTTACGGTCCAAAAACATTCAGTACTTC | CASSLRSKNIQYF
NA | TRBD1 | TRBJ1-2 | TRBV4-3 | TGCGCCAGCAGCCAGGAGCGGACAGGGGTAACTGGCTACACCTTC | CASSQERTGVTGYTF
few | NA | TRBJ1-2 | TRBV6-2/TRBV6-3 | TGTGCCAGCGGCCCCGGACAGAAGTATGGCTACACCTTC | CASGPGQKYGYTF
NA | NA | TRBJ2-6 | TRBV2 | TGTGCCAGCAGGGCCTTGGACAGAGCTCTCTCTGGGGCCAACGTCCTGACTTTC | CASRALDRALSGANVLTF
NA | NA | TRBJ2-1 | TRBV5-1 | TGCGCCAGCAGCTGGACACCTGGGGATGAGCAGTTCTTC | CASSWTPGDEQFF
many | NA | TRBJ1-1 | TRBV29-1 | TGCAGCGTTGAAGATCCTGGAGGGGCTTTCTTT | CSVEDPGGAFF
NA | TRBD1 | TRBJ1-2 | TRBV6-1 | TGTGCCAGCAGTGGGACAGGGGAAAACTATGGCTACACCTTC | CASSGTGENYGYTF
NA | NA | TRBJ2-5 | TRBV6-5 | TGTGCCAGCAGCCGAGGGACTGAGCGGGAGACCCAGTACTTC | CASSRGTERETQYF
few | NA | TRBJ2-1 | TRBV7-9 | TGTGCCAGCAGCTTAGAAGGACCCACCACGAACGAGCAGTTCTTC | CASSLEGPTTNEQFF
few | NA | TRBJ2-4 | TRBV6-5 | TGTGCCAGCAGTTACTCTTTCCCAAACCGGGGGACGCGAGACATTCAGTACTTC | CASSYSFPNRGTRDIQYF
NA | NA | TRBJ1-5 | TRBV2 | TGCGCCAGCAGTGCTCAACAGGCATCAAGCAATCAGCCCCAGCATTTT | CASSAQQASSNQPQHF
few | NA | TRBJ2-1 | TRBV27 | TGTGCCAGCTCGTATAGCGGCAATGAGCAGTCCTTC | CASSYSGNEQSF
few | NA | TRBJ2-3 | TRBV6-5 | TGTGCCAGCAGTTCCTACAAATCAGGGGCTTACACAGATACGCAGTATTTT | CASSSYKSGAYTDTQYF
NA | TRBD2 | TRBJ2-3 | TRBV30 | TGTGCCTGGAGTGTAGCCCGGACTAGCGGGGCTTCGGTTACGCAGTATTTT | CAWSVARTSGASVTQYF
NA | NA | TRBJ1-1 | TRBV6-7 | TGTGCCAGCACCCCGACCCGGGAGTACGGATTAACTGAAGCTTTCTTT | CASTPTREYGLTEAFF
few | NA | TRBJ2-1 | TRBV7-2 | TGTGCCAGCAGCACCATAGGGGAGTTCTCCTACAATGAGCAGTTCTTC | CASSTIGEFSYNEQFF